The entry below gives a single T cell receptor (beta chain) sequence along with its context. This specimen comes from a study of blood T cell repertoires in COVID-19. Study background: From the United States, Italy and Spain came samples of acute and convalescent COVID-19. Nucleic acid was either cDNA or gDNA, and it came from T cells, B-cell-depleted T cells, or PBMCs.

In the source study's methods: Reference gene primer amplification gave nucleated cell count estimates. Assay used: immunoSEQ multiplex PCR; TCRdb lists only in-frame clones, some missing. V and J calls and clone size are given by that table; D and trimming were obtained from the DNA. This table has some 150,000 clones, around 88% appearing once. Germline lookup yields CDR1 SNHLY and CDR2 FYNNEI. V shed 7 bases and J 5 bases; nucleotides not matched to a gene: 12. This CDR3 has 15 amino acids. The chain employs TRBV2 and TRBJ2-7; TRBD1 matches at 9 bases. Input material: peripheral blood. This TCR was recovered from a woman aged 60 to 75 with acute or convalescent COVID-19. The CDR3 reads CASTLGQGMFNEQYF. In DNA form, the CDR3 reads TGTGCCAGCACCCTGGGACAGGGAATGTTCAACGAGCAGTACTTC.